The clone carrying this T cell receptor (beta chain) was recorded many times. Its cognate antigen is unknown. The source of the sample is a study of response to subunit inactivated influenza vaccine. Findings of the study overall: Few additional T cells are recruited per seasonal influenza vaccination, authors suggested.

In TCRdb, the RT-PCR reads were re-called with MiXCR into one record per CDR3 protein. The sample has about 240,000 distinct CDR3 sequences, about 12% seen once. V was pared by 6 bases and J by 2 bases, with 5 bases between. CDR1 is MNHEY, CDR2 SVGAGI, per germline. The CDR3 loop spans 12 amino acids. The specimen was non-naive T cells sorted from PBMCs, collected 14 to 15 days before vaccination. The chain joins TRBV6-5 to TRBJ1-3; unclear D gene. The receptor's source is a man between 50 and 59 years old who received an inactivated influenza vaccine. CDR3 amino acids: CASRGAGNTIYF. As DNA, the CDR3 is TGTGCCAGCAGAGGAGCTGGAAACACCATATATTTT.